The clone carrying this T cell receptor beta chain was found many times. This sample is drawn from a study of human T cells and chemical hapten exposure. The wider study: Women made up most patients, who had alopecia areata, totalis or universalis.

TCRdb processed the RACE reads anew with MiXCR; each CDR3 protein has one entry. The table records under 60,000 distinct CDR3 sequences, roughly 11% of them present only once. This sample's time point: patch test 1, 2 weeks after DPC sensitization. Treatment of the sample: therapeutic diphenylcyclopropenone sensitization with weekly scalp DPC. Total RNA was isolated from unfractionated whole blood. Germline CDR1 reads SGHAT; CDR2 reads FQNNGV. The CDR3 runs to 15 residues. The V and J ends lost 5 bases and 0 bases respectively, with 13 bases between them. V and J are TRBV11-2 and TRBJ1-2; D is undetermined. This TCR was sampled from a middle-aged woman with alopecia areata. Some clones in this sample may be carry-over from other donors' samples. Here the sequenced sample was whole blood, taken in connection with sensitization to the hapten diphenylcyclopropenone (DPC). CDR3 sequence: CASSPEYGTNYGYTF. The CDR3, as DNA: TGTGCCAGCAGCCCAGAGTACGGAACTAACTATGGCTACACCTTC. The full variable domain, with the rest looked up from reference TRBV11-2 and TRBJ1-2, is EAGVAQSPRYKIIEKRQSVAFWCNPISGHATLYWYQQILGQGPKLLIQFQNNGVVDDSQLPKDRFSAERLKGVDSTLKIQPAKLEDSAVYLCASSPEYGTNYGYTFGSGTRLTVV.